This T cell receptor (beta chain) was documented in a study of molecular identifiers for immune sequencing clone quantification. With regard to this clonotype: A much larger clone is a single base away; this may be a read error.

TCRdb re-called the PCR reads with MiXCR, one entry per CDR3 protein. The repertoire holds approximately 500,000 distinct CDR3 sequences, about 25% seen once, with over 0.6% in the top ten. Germline-derived CDR1 and CDR2 are SEHNR and FQNEAQ (reference sequence). The CDR3 length is 15 residues. The sample consisted of naive CD8+ T cells from blood, with Jurkat cell RNA spiked in. Stated subset: FACS-sorted CD8+CD4-CCR7+CD45RA+ naive T cells. The receptor was isolated from a human donor in good health. Some libraries in this study had Jurkat cell RNA spiked in. The chain combines TRBV7-9 with TRBJ1-1; TRBD1 might be the D (5 bases). CDR3 sequence reads: CASSLERGMNTDAFF. The CDR3 DNA reads as TGTGCCAGCAGCTTAGAGAGGGGAATGAACACTGACGCTTTCTTT.